The T cell receptor beta chain under discussion was sequenced for a study of T cell changes during pregnancy in multiple sclerosis. Between the trimmed V and J ends, which lost 7 bases and 2 bases, there was a span of 8 bases. Germline lookup yields CDR1 SQVTM and CDR2 ANQGSEA. The length of the CDR3 is 12 residues. The table came from immunoSEQ multiplex PCR; TCRdb's copy has only in-frame clones and leaves some out. The sample lists 70,000 to 95,000 clones; roughly 95% were seen once. The sample consisted of peripheral blood, taken in the second trimester of pregnancy. The chain uses TRBV29-1 and TRBJ2-2, with D possibly matching TRBD2 (5 bases). This TCR came from a female donor in good health, enrolled as a control in a pregnancy study. Here the CDR3 reads CSGGGNTGELFF. DNA of the CDR3: TGCAGCGGCGGAGGAAACACCGGGGAGCTGTTTTTT.